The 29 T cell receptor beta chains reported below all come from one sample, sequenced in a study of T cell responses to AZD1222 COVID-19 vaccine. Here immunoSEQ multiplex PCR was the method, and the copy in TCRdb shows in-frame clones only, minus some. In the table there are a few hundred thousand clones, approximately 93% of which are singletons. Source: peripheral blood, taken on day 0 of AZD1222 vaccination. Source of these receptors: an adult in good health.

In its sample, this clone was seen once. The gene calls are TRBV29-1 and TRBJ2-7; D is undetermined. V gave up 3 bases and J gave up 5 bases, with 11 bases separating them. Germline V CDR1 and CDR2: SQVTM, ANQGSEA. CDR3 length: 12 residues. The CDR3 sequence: CSVDIGSHEQYF. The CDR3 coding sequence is TGCAGCGTTGATATAGGGTCCCACGAGCAGTACTTC.

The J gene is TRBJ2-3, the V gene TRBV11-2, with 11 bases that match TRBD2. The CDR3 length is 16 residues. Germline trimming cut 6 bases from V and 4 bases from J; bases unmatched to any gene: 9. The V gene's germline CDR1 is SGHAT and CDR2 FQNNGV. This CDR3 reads CASSKRTSGGADTQYF. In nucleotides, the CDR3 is TGTGCCAGCAGTAAACGTACTAGCGGGGGAGCAGATACGCAGTATTTT.

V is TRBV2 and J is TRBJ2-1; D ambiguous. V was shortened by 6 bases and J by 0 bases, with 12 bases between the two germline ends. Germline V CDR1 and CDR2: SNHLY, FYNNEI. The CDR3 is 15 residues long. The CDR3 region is CASRLAASSYNEQFF. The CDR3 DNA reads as TGTGCCAGCAGACTCGCGGCGAGCTCCTACAATGAGCAGTTCTTC.

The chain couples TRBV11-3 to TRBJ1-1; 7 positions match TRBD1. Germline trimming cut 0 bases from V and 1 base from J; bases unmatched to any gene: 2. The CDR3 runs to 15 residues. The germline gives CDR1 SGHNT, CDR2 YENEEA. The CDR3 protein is CASSLEGTENTEAFF. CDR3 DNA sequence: TGTGCCAGCAGCTTAGAAGGGACAGAGAACACTGAAGCTTTCTTT.

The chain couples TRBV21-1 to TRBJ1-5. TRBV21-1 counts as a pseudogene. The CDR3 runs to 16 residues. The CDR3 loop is CAGKGRRGDSNQPQHF. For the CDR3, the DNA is TGTGCCGGGAAGGGACGTCGAGGGGATAGCAATCAGCCCCAGCATTTT.

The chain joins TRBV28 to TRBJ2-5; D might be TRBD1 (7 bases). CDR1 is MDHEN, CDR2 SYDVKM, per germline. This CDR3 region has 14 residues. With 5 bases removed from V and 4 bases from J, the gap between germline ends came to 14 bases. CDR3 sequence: CASSPPGGRETQYF. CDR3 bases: TGTGCCAGCAGTCCCCCAGGGGGGCGAGAGACCCAGTACTTC.

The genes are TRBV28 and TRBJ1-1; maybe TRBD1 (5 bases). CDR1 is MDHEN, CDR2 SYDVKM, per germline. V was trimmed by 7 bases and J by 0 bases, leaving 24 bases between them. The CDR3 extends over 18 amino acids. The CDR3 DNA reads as TGTGCCAGCACCGGCCGGAGGACACCTCAGCTCATGAACACTGAAGCTTTCTTT. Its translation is CASTGRRTPQLMNTEAFF. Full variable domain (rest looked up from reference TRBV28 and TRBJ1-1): DVKVTQSSRYLVKRTGEKVFLECVQDMDHENMFWYRQDPGLGLRLIYFSYDVKMKEKGDIPEGYSVSREKKERFSLILESASTNQTSMYLCASTGRRTPQLMNTEAFFGQGTRLTVV.

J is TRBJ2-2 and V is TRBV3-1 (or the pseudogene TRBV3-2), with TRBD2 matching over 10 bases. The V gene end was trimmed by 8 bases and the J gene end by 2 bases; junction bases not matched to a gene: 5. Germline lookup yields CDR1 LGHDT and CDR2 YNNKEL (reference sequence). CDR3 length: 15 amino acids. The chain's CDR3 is CASDRTSGNTGELFF. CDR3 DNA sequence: TGTGCCAGCGACCGGACTAGCGGTAACACCGGGGAGCTGTTTTTT.

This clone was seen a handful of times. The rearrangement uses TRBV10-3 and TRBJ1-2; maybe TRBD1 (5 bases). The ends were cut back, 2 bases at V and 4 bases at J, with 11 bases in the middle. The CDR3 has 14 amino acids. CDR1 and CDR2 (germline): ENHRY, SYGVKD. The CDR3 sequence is CAISEGGRTYGYTF. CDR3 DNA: TGTGCCATCAGTGAGGGGGGGAGGACCTATGGCTACACCTTC.

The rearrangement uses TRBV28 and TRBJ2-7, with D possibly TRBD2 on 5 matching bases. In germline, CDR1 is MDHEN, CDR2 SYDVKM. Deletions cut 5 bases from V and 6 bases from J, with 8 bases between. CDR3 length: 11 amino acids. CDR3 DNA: TGTGCCAGCAGTCCAGGAGGCGAGCAGTACTTC. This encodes CASSPGGEQYF.

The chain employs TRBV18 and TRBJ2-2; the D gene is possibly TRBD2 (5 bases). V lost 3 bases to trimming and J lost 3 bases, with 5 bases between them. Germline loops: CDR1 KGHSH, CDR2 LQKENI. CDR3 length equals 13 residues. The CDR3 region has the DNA TGTGCCAGCTCACCGAGGGACACCGGGGAGCTGTTTTTT. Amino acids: CASSPRDTGELFF. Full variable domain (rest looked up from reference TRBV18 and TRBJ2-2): NAGVMQNPRHLVRRRGQEARLRCSPMKGHSHVYWYRQLPEEGLKFMVYLQKENIIDESGMPKERFSAEFPKEGPSILRIQQVVRGDSAAYFCASSPRDTGELFFGEGSRLTVL.

For the CDR3, the DNA is TGTGCCAGCAGCCTGGAAAGTTACGAGCAGTACTTC. It yields the protein CASSLESYEQYF. The chain links TRBV9 to TRBJ2-7; D call uncertain. V was shortened by 4 bases and J by 4 bases, with 9 bases between the two germline ends. The germline CDR1 and CDR2 sequences are SGDLS and YYNGEE. The CDR3 loop spans 12 amino acids.

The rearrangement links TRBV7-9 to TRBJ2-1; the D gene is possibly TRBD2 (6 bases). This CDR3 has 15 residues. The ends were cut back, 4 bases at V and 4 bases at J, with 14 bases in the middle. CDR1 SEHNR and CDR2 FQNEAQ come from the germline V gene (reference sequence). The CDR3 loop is CASSSLPGLYNEQFF. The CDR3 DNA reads TGTGCCAGCAGCTCTCTCCCCGGACTATACAATGAGCAGTTCTTC.

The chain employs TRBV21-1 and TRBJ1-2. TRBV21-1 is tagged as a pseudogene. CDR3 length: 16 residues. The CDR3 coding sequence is TGTGCCAGCAGCAAAGTCCCGGGGGCGAAGCCGTATGGCTACACCTTC. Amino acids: CASSKVPGAKPYGYTF.

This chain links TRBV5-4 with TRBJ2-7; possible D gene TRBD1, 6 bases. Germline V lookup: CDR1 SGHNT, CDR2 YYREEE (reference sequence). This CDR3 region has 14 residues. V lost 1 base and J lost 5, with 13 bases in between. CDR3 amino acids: CASSLRQGSHEQYF. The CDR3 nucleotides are TGTGCCAGCAGCTTGAGGCAGGGGAGCCACGAGCAGTACTTC.

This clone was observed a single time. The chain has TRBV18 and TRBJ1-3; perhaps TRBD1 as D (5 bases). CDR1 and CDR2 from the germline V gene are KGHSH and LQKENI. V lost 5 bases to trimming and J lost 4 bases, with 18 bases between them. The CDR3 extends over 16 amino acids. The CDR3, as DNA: TGTGCCAGCTCAAGACGGACGGGGCCCGGCGGAAACACCATATATTTT. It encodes CASSRRTGPGGNTIYF.

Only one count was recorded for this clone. CDR3: CASSLAGVGEQYF. The CDR3 coding sequence is TGTGCCAGCAGCTTAGCTGGGGTGGGGGAGCAGTACTTC. This chain links TRBV7-2 with TRBJ2-7; unclear D gene. Trimming pared 0 bases from V and 7 bases from J, leaving 10 bases between. The CDR3 consists of 13 residues. From germline, CDR1 is SGHTA and CDR2 FQGNSA.

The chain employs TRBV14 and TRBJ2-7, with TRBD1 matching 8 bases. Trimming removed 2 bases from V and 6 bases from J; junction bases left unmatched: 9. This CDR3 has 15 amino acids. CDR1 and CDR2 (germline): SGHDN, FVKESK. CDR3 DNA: TGTGCCAGCAGCCAACTCGACAGGGGTTATTCCGAGCAGTACTTC. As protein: CASSQLDRGYSEQYF.

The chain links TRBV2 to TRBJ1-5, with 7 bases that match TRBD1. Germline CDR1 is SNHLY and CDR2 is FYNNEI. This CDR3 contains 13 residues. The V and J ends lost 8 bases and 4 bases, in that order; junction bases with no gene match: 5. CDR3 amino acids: CASWTGRNQPQHF. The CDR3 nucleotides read TGTGCCAGCTGGACAGGAAGAAATCAGCCCCAGCATTTT.

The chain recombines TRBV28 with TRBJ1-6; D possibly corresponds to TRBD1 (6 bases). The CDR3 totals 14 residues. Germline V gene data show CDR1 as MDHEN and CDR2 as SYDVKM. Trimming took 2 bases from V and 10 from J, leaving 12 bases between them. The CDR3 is CASSLGGPLSPLHF. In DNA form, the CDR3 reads TGTGCCAGCAGTTTAGGGGGCCCACTATCACCCCTCCACTTT. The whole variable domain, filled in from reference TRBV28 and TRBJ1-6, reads DVKVTQSSRYLVKRTGEKVFLECVQDMDHENMFWYRQDPGLGLRLIYFSYDVKMKEKGDIPEGYSVSREKKERFSLILESASTNQTSMYLCASSLGGPLSPLHFGNGTRLTVT.

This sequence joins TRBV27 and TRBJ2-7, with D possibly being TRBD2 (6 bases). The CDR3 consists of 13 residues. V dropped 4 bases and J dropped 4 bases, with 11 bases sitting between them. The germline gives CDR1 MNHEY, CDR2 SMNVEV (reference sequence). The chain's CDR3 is CASSSVGRYEQYF. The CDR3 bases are TGTGCCAGCAGTTCCGTGGGGAGGTACGAGCAGTACTTC.

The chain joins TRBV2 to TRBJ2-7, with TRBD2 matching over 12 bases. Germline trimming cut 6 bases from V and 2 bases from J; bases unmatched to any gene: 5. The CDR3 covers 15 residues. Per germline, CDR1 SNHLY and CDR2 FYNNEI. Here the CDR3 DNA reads TGTGCCAGCAGGGTAGGACTAGCGGGACCCTACGAGCAGTACTTC. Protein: CASRVGLAGPYEQYF. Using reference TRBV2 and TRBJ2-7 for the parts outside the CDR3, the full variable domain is EPEVTQTPSHQVTQMGQEVILRCVPISNHLYFYWYRQILGQKVEFLVSFYNNEISEKSEIFDDQFSVERPDGSNFTLKIRSTKLEDSAMYFCASRVGLAGPYEQYFGPGTRLTVT.

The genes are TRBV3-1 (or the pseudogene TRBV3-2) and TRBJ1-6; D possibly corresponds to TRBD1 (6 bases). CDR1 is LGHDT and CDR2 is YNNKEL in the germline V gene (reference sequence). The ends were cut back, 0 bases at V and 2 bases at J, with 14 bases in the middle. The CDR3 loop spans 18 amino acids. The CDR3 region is CASSQDRGILTYNSPLHF. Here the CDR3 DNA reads TGTGCCAGCAGCCAAGATAGGGGGATCCTTACCTATAATTCACCCCTCCACTTT.

CDR3 DNA: TGTGCCAGCAGCTTAGCTGGGCTAGCGGGAGTAACAGATACGCAGTATTTT. Translated, it gives CASSLAGLAGVTDTQYF. The chain employs TRBV7-2 and TRBJ2-3, with 10 bases lining up with TRBD2. J gave up 3 bases and V 0 bases, and 6 bases lay outside the gene matches. The germline gives CDR1 SGHTA, CDR2 FQGNSA. The CDR3 has 17 residues.

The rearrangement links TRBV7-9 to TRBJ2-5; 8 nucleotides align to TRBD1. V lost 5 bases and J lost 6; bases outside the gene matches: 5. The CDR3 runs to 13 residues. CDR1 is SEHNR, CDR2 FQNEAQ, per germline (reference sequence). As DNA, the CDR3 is TGTGCCAGCAGCCCACAGGGGGGACAGACCCAGTACTTC. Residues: CASSPQGGQTQYF. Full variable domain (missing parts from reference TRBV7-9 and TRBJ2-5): DTGVSQNPRHKITKRGQNVTFRCDPISEHNRLYWYRQTLGQGPEFLTYFQNEAQLEKSRLLSDRFSAERPKGSFSTLEIQRTEQGDSAMYLCASSPQGGQTQYFGPGTRLLVL.

CDR3 sequence: CASSFKSGELFF. The CDR3 nucleotides are TGCGCCAGCAGCTTTAAGTCCGGGGAGCTGTTTTTT. The chain is built from TRBV5-1 and TRBJ2-2; D remains ambiguous. This CDR3 has 12 amino acids. CDR1 is SGHRS, CDR2 YFSETQ, per germline. V lost 2 bases, J lost 6 bases, and 5 bases lay in between.

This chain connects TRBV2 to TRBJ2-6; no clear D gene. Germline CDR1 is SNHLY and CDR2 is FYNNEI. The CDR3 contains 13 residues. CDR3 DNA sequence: TGTGCGTCGACAAACTCTGGGGCCAACGTCCTGACTTTC. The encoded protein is CASTNSGANVLTF.

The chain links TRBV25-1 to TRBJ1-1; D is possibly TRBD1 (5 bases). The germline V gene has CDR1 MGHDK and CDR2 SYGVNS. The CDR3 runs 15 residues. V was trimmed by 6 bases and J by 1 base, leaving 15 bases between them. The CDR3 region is CASRPWGTSNTEAFF. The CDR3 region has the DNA TGTGCCAGCAGACCTTGGGGGACGTCGAACACTGAAGCTTTCTTT.

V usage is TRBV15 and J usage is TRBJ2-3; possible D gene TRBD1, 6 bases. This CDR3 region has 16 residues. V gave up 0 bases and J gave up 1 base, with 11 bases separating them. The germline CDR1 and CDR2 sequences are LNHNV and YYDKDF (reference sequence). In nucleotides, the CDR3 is TGTGCCACCAGCAGAGATCCAGGGGCCCGCACAGATACGCAGTATTTT. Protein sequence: CATSRDPGARTDTQYF.